The 16 T cell receptor beta chains in this list originate from one sample, sequenced in a study of blood T cell repertoires in COVID-19. Clones were sequenced by immunoSEQ multiplex PCR, and TCRdb holds only the in-frame ones, with some missing. In the table there are some 64,000 clones, roughly three quarters of which are singletons. The sample taken for sequencing was peripheral blood. The receptors come from a woman of 80 years or more with active or convalescent COVID-19.

V gene TRBV5-1 combines with J gene TRBJ1-2, with D uncertain. This CDR3 spans 13 amino acids. Germline-derived CDR1 and CDR2 are SGHRS and YFSETQ. V was shortened by 4 bases and J by 4 bases, with 11 bases between the two germline ends. CDR3 sequence reads: CASSPPTGYGYTF. The CDR3 nucleotides read TGCGCCAGCAGCCCGCCGACGGGCTATGGCTACACCTTC.

The chain employs TRBV6-1 and TRBJ2-1, with TRBD1 as a possible D gene (6 bases). The CDR3 runs to 14 residues. CDR1 is MNHNS and CDR2 is SASEGT in the germline V gene. The V end was cut by 3 bases, the J end by 2 bases, with 8 bases between. The CDR3 region is CASSDQGPYNEQFF. The CDR3 DNA is TGTGCCAGCAGTGATCAGGGGCCCTACAATGAGCAGTTCTTC.

This clone was seen a single time. V usage is TRBV5-4 and J usage is TRBJ1-6, with TRBD1 matching over 7 bases. CDR1 and CDR2 (germline): SGHNT, YYREEE (reference sequence). V was clipped by 3 bases and J by 0 bases; unmatched bases: 3. The CDR3 runs to 16 residues. The CDR3 protein is CASSSGQDSYNSPLHF. The DNA for the CDR3 is TGTGCCAGCAGCTCAGGACAGGACTCCTATAATTCACCCCTCCACTTT.

This clone was seen a few times. V gene TRBV18 combines with J gene TRBJ2-6, with TRBD1 identical over 9 bases. Germline values: CDR1 KGHSH, CDR2 LQKENI. This CDR3 has 16 residues. V lost 4 bases, J lost 4 bases, and 5 bases stayed unmatched. DNA for the CDR3: TGTGCCAGCTCACGGGACAGGGCTACCGGGGCCAACGTCCTGACTTTC. Protein sequence: CASSRDRATGANVLTF.

The rearrangement links TRBV5-1 to TRBJ1-2; 8 nucleotides line up with TRBD1. Germline V lookup: CDR1 SGHRS, CDR2 YFSETQ. Trimming at V came to 5 bases and at J to 2 bases, leaving 5 bases not matched to a gene. This CDR3 spans 14 amino acids. As DNA, the CDR3 is TGCGCCAGCAGAGAGGGACAGGCGAACTATGGCTACACCTTC. Translation gives CASREGQANYGYTF.

V usage is TRBV3-1 (or the pseudogene TRBV3-2) and J usage is TRBJ2-1; 10 nucleotides agree with TRBD2. Germline CDR1 LGHDT, CDR2 YNNKEL (reference sequence). This CDR3 is 12 amino acids long. V lost 5 bases, J lost 9 bases, and 1 base stayed unmatched. CDR3 in amino acids: CASSSSGGEQFF. The CDR3, as DNA: TGTGCCAGCAGCTCTAGCGGGGGTGAGCAGTTCTTC.

CDR3 coding DNA: TGCGCCAGCAGCCAAGACTTTCAGGGGGCAGGTAACAAGGACTATGGCTACACCTTC. Its protein is CASSQDFQGAGNKDYGYTF. The chain combines TRBV4-1 with TRBJ1-2, with 8 bases fitting TRBD1. The CDR3 is made up of 19 amino acids. With V trimmed by 0 bases and J by 3 bases, 15 bases remained unmatched. CDR1 is MGHRA, CDR2 YSYEKL, per germline.

J is TRBJ2-3 and V is TRBV6-5; TRBD2 matches at 12 bases. CDR3 length: 15 residues. Germline CDR1 MNHEY, CDR2 SVGAGI. The V segment lost 8 bases and the J segment 0 bases; nucleotides outside the gene matches: 3. CDR3 residues: CASRGLAGSTDTQYF. CDR3 nucleotide sequence: TGTGCCAGCCGAGGACTAGCGGGGAGCACAGATACGCAGTATTTT.

The chain has TRBV5-5 and TRBJ2-3; D not certain. The germline V and J ends were trimmed by 0 bases and 2 bases, with 7 bases remaining between them. Germline CDR1 is SGHKS and CDR2 is YYEKEE (reference sequence). There are 14 residues in the CDR3. The CDR3 DNA is TGTGCCAGCAGCTTGGCACCTAACACAGATACGCAGTATTTT. Protein sequence: CASSLAPNTDTQYF. The variable domain in full, completed from reference TRBV5-5 and TRBJ2-3, reads DAGVTQSPTHLIKTRGQQVTLRCSPISGHKSVSWYQQVLGQGPQFIFQYYEKEERGRGNFPDRFSARQFPNYSSELNVNALLLGDSALYLCASSLAPNTDTQYFGPGTRLTVL.

This clone appeared a few times. V gene TRBV5-1 combines with J gene TRBJ2-6, with TRBD1 matching over 7 bases. The CDR3 loop spans 14 amino acids. Losses at the gene ends were 6 bases for V and 5 bases for J; bases not matched to a gene: 5. Looked up from germline, CDR1 is SGHRS and CDR2 is YFSETQ. The CDR3 loop reads CASKEQGWANVLTF. For the CDR3, the DNA is TGCGCCAGCAAGGAACAGGGGTGGGCCAACGTCCTGACTTTC.

This chain uses TRBV6-1 with TRBJ1-2; 8 bases align to TRBD1. Germline CDR1 reads MNHNS; CDR2 reads SASEGT. V shed 3 bases, J shed 7 bases, and the junction held 4 bases outside the gene matches. The CDR3 extends over 13 amino acids. The CDR3 DNA reads TGTGCCAGCAGTGATGGACAGGGAGTTGGCTACACCTTC. Protein: CASSDGQGVGYTF.

This chain connects TRBV5-1 to TRBJ2-3, with a weak D call TRBD1 (5 bases). The CDR3 has 16 amino acids. V gave up 1 base and J gave up 6 bases, with 18 bases separating them. Germline CDR1 is SGHRS and CDR2 is YFSETQ. The CDR3 nucleotides are TGCGCCAGCAGCTTGAGTTCGGCGCTCTCAGGGGATACGCAGTATTTT. The encoded protein is CASSLSSALSGDTQYF. The whole variable domain, remainder taken from reference TRBV5-1 and TRBJ2-3, is KAGVTQTPRYLIKTRGQQVTLSCSPISGHRSVSWYQQTPGQGLQFLFEYFSETQRNKGNFPGRFSGRQFSNSRSEMNVSTLELGDSALYLCASSLSSALSGDTQYFGPGTRLTVL.

This clone appeared a single time. The chain employs TRBV6-5 and TRBJ1-5; weak D call: TRBD1 (5 bases). CDR1 and CDR2 from the germline V gene are MNHEY and SVGAGI. The V end lost 4 bases, the J end lost 0 bases, and 7 bases lay between the germline ends. The CDR3 totals 14 residues. The DNA for the CDR3 is TGTGCCAGCAGTTTTGACAGTAGCAATCAGCCCCAGCATTTT. Amino acids: CASSFDSSNQPQHF.

The rearrangement joins TRBV11-3 to TRBJ2-5; a possible D gene is TRBD2 (6 bases). V was cut by 7 bases and J by 4 bases, with 16 bases left in between. Germline CDR1 and CDR2: SGHNT and YENEEA. This CDR3 contains 14 residues. This chain's CDR3 is CASTRGRSSETQYF. In DNA, the CDR3 is TGTGCCAGCACCCGGGGGAGGAGTTCAGAGACCCAGTACTTC.

This clone was seen a few times. The V and J genes are TRBV7-3 and TRBJ1-6, with D perhaps TRBD1 (5 bases). V lost 3 bases to trimming and J lost 10 bases, with 16 bases between them. The CDR3 loop spans 15 amino acids. Germline CDR1 and CDR2: SGHTA and FQGTGA. CDR3 nucleotides: TGTGCCAGCAGCTTGGTAGGGGATTCAAGATCACCCCTCCACTTT. It specifies CASSLVGDSRSPLHF.

This clone has more than one count but fewer than ten. This chain uses TRBV4-1 with TRBJ1-5; D not certain. V was shortened by 0 bases and J by 3 bases, with 12 bases between the two germline ends. Germline V CDR1 and CDR2: MGHRA, YSYEKL. The length of the CDR3 is 16 residues. CDR3 nucleotides: TGCGCCAGCAGCCAAGACCCGGGGAATTACAATCAGCCCCAGCATTTT. This encodes CASSQDPGNYNQPQHF.